This T cell receptor (beta chain) was retrieved from a study of CD8 T cells in ankylosing spondylitis. The CDR3 length is 15 residues. The V and J ends lost 4 bases and 0 bases respectively, with 12 bases between them. Germline-derived CDR1 and CDR2 are PRHDT and FYEKMQ (reference sequence). This clonotype was picked up a small number of times. Its antigen remains unidentified. Study outcomes and limitations: The study looked at matched synovial fluid samples from ankylosing spondylitis patients. Disease-linked clones were reported to be significantly enriched there.

In making TCR beta libraries, quantitative 5'-RACE with molecular barcodes was used. TCRdb used MiXCR to reprocess the 5' RACE reads, holding one entry per CDR3 protein. The top ten hold approximately 7.8% of the sample, which has around 150,000 distinct CDR3 sequences, approximately 20% seen once. The receptor's source is a male donor with ankylosing spondylitis or in good health (not recorded which). The source material was blood, either unsorted or a sorted T cell fraction (not recorded which). This sequence joins TRBV13 and TRBJ1-2; D unclear. Written as DNA, the CDR3 is TGTGCCAGCAGCTCAATGATTTATACTAACTATGGCTACACCTTC. Its translation: CASSSMIYTNYGYTF.